Listed below are T cell receptor beta chains from one sample, sequenced in a study of long-term antiretroviral therapy in people with HIV. The data were produced by immunoSEQ multiplex PCR, yet TCRdb's version contains in-frame clones alone and is incomplete. The data show under 20,000 clones, 77% seen once. Sequenced here: unsorted PBMCs, sampled less than 2.2 years before starting antiretroviral therapy. These receptors all come from a man in his thirties or forties with HIV. The CDR3 runs from the conserved cysteine through the conserved F or W. The order of the fields is clone size, D gene, J gene, V gene, CDR3 protein, CDR3 DNA. The D gene is left open where the match is weak. Some rows mark clone size as missing; the rest say once, few, many or name a class of expanded clone.

size: NA
D: TRBD2
J: TRBJ2-7
V: TRBV7-2
CDR3: CASSQGLAGYYEQYF
DNA: TGTGCCAGCAGCCAAGGACTAGCGGGATACTACGAGCAGTACTTC

size: NA
D: NA
J: TRBJ2-1
V: TRBV6-6
CDR3: CASGPNEQFF
DNA: TGTGCCAGCGGGCCCAATGAGCAGTTCTTC

size: NA
D: NA
J: TRBJ2-3
V: TRBV15
CDR3: CATSRDPTSTDTQYF
DNA: TGTGCCACCAGCAGAGATCCGACTAGCACAGATACGCAGTATTTT

size: NA
D: TRBD2
J: TRBJ2-3
V: TRBV18
CDR3: CASSPPSGQPTDTQYF
DNA: TGTGCCAGCTCACCACCTAGCGGGCAACCCACAGATACGCAGTATTTT

size: NA
D: NA
J: TRBJ2-1
V: TRBV29-1
CDR3: CSVDQGLASYNEQFF
DNA: TGCAGCGTTGACCAGGGTCTCGCATCCTACAATGAGCAGTTCTTC

size: NA
D: NA
J: TRBJ1-3
V: TRBV5-8
CDR3: CASSLAGFSGNTIYF
DNA: TGTGCCAGCAGCTTGGCTGGGTTCTCTGGAAACACCATATATTTT

size: NA
D: NA
J: TRBJ2-1
V: TRBV29-1
CDR3: CSVVTGYNEQFF
DNA: TGCAGCGTCGTCACCGGTTACAATGAGCAGTTCTTC

size: few
D: NA
J: TRBJ1-2
V: TRBV4-2
CDR3: CASSLNRESGYTF
DNA: TGTGCCAGCAGCCTCAACAGGGAGTCCGGCTACACCTTC

size: NA
D: TRBD2
J: TRBJ2-5
V: TRBV7-2
CDR3: CASSPRVPGGGETQYF
DNA: TGTGCCAGCAGCCCGAGGGTACCGGGAGGAGGGGAGACCCAGTACTTC

size: NA
D: NA
J: TRBJ2-3
V: TRBV7-8
CDR3: CASSLAGSVLMRDTQYF
DNA: TGTGCCAGCAGCTTAGCGGGGTCGGTTCTAATGAGAGATACGCAGTATTTT

size: NA
D: NA
J: TRBJ2-5
V: TRBV28
CDR3: CASTLIGIPGRNQETQYF
DNA: TGTGCCAGCACCTTAATTGGGATTCCAGGACGTAACCAAGAGACCCAGTACTTC

size: NA
D: TRBD2
J: TRBJ2-2
V: TRBV7-2
CDR3: CASSLEGLAGGRLKLFF
DNA: TGTGCCAGCAGCTTAGAAGGACTAGCGGGAGGACGCTTGAAGCTGTTTTTT

size: once
D: NA
J: TRBJ1-2
V: TRBV6-5
CDR3: CASSYVAGRGGGYTF
DNA: TGTGCCAGCAGTTATGTTGCGGGGAGGGGTGGTGGCTACACCTTC

size: NA
D: NA
J: TRBJ1-2
V: TRBV6-1
CDR3: CASSQGIGYTF
DNA: TGTGCCAGCAGTCAAGGAATTGGCTACACCTTC

size: NA
D: NA
J: TRBJ2-5
V: TRBV7-9
CDR3: CASSLAGNQETQYF
DNA: TGTGCCAGCAGCTTAGCGGGAAACCAAGAGACCCAGTACTTC

size: once
D: NA
J: TRBJ1-1
V: TRBV4-1
CDR3: CASSPPGGRTEAFF
DNA: TGCGCCAGCAGCCCCCCCGGCGGGAGGACTGAAGCTTTCTTT

size: NA
D: NA
J: TRBJ1-5
V: TRBV19
CDR3: CASSIDPSNQPQHF
DNA: TGTGCCAGTAGTATAGATCCTAGCAATCAGCCCCAGCATTTT

size: NA
D: TRBD1
J: TRBJ2-7
V: TRBV18
CDR3: CASSPTGTGGDEQYF
DNA: TGTGCCAGCTCACCAACCGGGACAGGGGGCGACGAGCAGTACTTC

size: NA
D: TRBD2
J: TRBJ2-7
V: TRBV7-3
CDR3: CASSLGGSLVYEQYF
DNA: TGTGCCAGCAGCTTGGGGGGGAGCCTAGTCTACGAGCAGTACTTC

size: NA
D: NA
J: TRBJ2-7
V: TRBV27
CDR3: CASSLVGTPFGYEQYF
DNA: TGTGCCAGCAGTTTAGTCGGGACCCCCTTTGGCTACGAGCAGTACTTC

size: NA
D: TRBD2
J: TRBJ2-5
V: TRBV5-6
CDR3: CASSPGSRGVLQETQYF
DNA: TGTGCCAGCAGCCCCGGCTCGCGGGGGGTTCTTCAAGAGACCCAGTACTTC

size: NA
D: TRBD2
J: TRBJ2-3
V: TRBV27
CDR3: CASSLLQTSGSTDTQYF
DNA: TGTGCCAGCAGTTTACTACAGACTAGCGGAAGCACAGATACGCAGTATTTT

size: NA
D: TRBD1
J: TRBJ2-3
V: TRBV27
CDR3: CASKTQTGGFNTQYF
DNA: TGTGCCAGCAAAACCCAGACAGGGGGGTTTAATACGCAGTATTTT

size: NA
D: TRBD1
J: TRBJ2-6
V: TRBV7-9
CDR3: CASTGGPGIGANVLTF
DNA: TGTGCCAGTACAGGGGGCCCTGGTATTGGGGCCAACGTCCTGACTTTC

size: NA
D: TRBD1
J: TRBJ2-3
V: TRBV29-1
CDR3: CSVGQGSADTQYF
DNA: TGCAGCGTGGGACAGGGGAGTGCAGATACGCAGTATTTT

size: NA
D: NA
J: TRBJ1-5
V: TRBV5-5
CDR3: CASSPGGWAVGSNQPQHF
DNA: TGTGCCAGCAGCCCTGGGGGGTGGGCAGTGGGGAGCAATCAGCCCCAGCATTTT

size: NA
D: NA
J: TRBJ1-2
V: TRBV29-1
CDR3: CSVEDLQGRWDDYGYTF
DNA: TGCAGCGTTGAAGATCTGCAGGGACGCTGGGACGACTATGGCTACACCTTC

size: NA
D: NA
J: TRBJ2-3
V: TRBV4-2
CDR3: CASSQVISEDTQYF
DNA: TGTGCCAGCAGCCAAGTTATCTCGGAAGATACGCAGTATTTT

size: NA
D: TRBD1
J: TRBJ1-2
V: TRBV11-3
CDR3: CASILSTGNYGYTF
DNA: TGTGCCAGCATCCTATCGACAGGGAACTATGGCTACACCTTC

size: once
D: NA
J: TRBJ2-2
V: TRBV2
CDR3: CASSLGRVGTGELFF
DNA: TGTGCCAGCAGTTTGGGCAGGGTGGGGACCGGGGAGCTGTTTTTT

size: NA
D: NA
J: TRBJ1-3
V: TRBV6-1
CDR3: CASSLGNTIYF
DNA: TGTGCCAGCAGCTTAGGAAACACCATATATTTT

size: NA
D: NA
J: TRBJ2-2
V: TRBV6-5
CDR3: CASSYVGGKIGELFF
DNA: TGTGCCAGCAGTTACGTAGGAGGGAAAATCGGGGAGCTGTTTTTT

size: NA
D: NA
J: TRBJ1-4
V: TRBV4-1
CDR3: CASSPTRQANEKLFF
DNA: TGCGCCAGCAGCCCTACCAGACAGGCTAATGAAAAACTGTTTTTT

size: once
D: NA
J: TRBJ1-1
V: TRBV5-1
CDR3: CASSFIGRGTEAFF
DNA: TGCGCCAGCAGCTTTATCGGCAGGGGCACTGAAGCTTTCTTT

size: NA
D: TRBD1
J: TRBJ2-3
V: TRBV4-2
CDR3: CASSQDMGQGLSTDTQYF
DNA: TGTGCCAGCAGCCAAGATATGGGACAGGGCCTATCCACAGATACGCAGTATTTT

size: NA
D: TRBD2
J: TRBJ2-5
V: TRBV4-1
CDR3: CASSHPGEGSVAGAQETQYF
DNA: TGCGCCAGCAGCCACCCCGGGGAGGGGTCGGTAGCGGGAGCGCAAGAGACCCAGTACTTC

size: NA
D: TRBD2
J: TRBJ2-3
V: TRBV7-3
CDR3: CASSASGNTDTQYF
DNA: TGTGCCAGCAGCGCCAGCGGGAACACAGATACGCAGTATTTT

size: NA
D: NA
J: TRBJ1-5
V: TRBV7-9
CDR3: CASNRGGKQPQHF
DNA: TGTGCCAGCAACAGAGGGGGTAAGCAGCCCCAGCATTTT

size: few
D: TRBD1
J: TRBJ2-2
V: TRBV10-1
CDR3: CASSVTGTGELFF
DNA: TGCGCCAGCAGTGTGACAGGGACCGGGGAGCTGTTTTTT

size: NA
D: NA
J: TRBJ1-6
V: TRBV10-2
CDR3: CASSGQDFSPLHF
DNA: TGCGCCAGCAGTGGACAGGACTTTTCACCCCTCCACTTT

size: NA
D: NA
J: TRBJ2-1
V: TRBV7-9
CDR3: CASSFGGHQFF
DNA: TGTGCCAGCAGCTTTGGCGGGCATCAGTTCTTC

size: NA
D: TRBD2
J: TRBJ2-3
V: TRBV5-1
CDR3: CASSLTVASGISDTQYF
DNA: TGCGCCAGCAGCCTGACGGTGGCTAGCGGGATATCTGATACGCAGTATTTT

size: NA
D: TRBD2
J: TRBJ2-1
V: TRBV4-2
CDR3: CASSQGLAGKGSYNEQFF
DNA: TGTGCCAGCAGCCAAGGGCTAGCGGGAAAGGGGTCCTACAATGAGCAGTTCTTC

size: medium-sized
D: TRBD1
J: TRBJ1-6
V: TRBV9
CDR3: CASSARQGENSPLHF
DNA: TGTGCCAGCAGCGCCCGACAGGGAGAGAATTCACCCCTCCACTTT

size: NA
D: TRBD2
J: TRBJ2-7
V: TRBV29-1
CDR3: CSVSGTSGTGSYEQYF
DNA: TGCAGCGTTAGCGGGACTAGCGGGACTGGCTCCTACGAGCAGTACTTC